This T cell receptor beta chain was found in a study of spatial heterogeneity in lung cancer. The wider study: Sequence detection consistently recorded a greater number of beta-chain than alpha-chain sequences. The study, taken as a whole, reports: Blood carried ubiquitous expanded tumor TCRs more at resection than follow-up.

The CDR3 length is 14 residues. The V and J ends lost 1 base and 7 bases respectively, with 11 bases between them. Germline CDR1 reads SEHNR; CDR2 reads FQNEAQ (reference sequence). Indicated time point: sample taken at primary tumor resection. TCRs were sequenced from unsorted whole RNA of tumor, nontumor lung or PBMC. On each TCR cDNA molecule, a unique molecular identifier was present. MiXCR, run by TCRdb on the 5' RACE reads, gives a single entry per CDR3 protein. The sample holds 75,000 or so distinct CDR3 sequences, around 7.8% seen once. About this clonotype itself: Antigen unknown.

Sequencing used PBMCs, obtained at surgery. This clonotype was obtained from a male donor with early-stage non-small cell lung cancer. The rearrangement uses TRBV7-9 and TRBJ2-1, with a possible D match to TRBD2 (6 bases). The DNA of the CDR3 is TGTGCCAGCAGCTTAGGCATAGCGGAGAATGAGCAGTTCTTC. It specifies CASSLGIAENEQFF.